This TCR beta chain was sequenced during a study of cytomegalovirus exposure and HLA in healthy donors. Study summary: Out of 150 million to 200 million T cells, an earlier analysis found roughly 110 million unique TCR beta sequences in total.

Though nominally healthy at sampling, donors likely had unrecorded immune exposures. 60 Vbeta and 13 Jbeta primers were used in PCR. Using immunoSEQ multiplex PCR, the repertoire was profiled, and TCRdb retains in-frame clones only, with some absent. The repertoire has about 140,000 clones, around 80% of them found once; the top ten carry around 2.5%. About this clone: The antigen is unknown.

Study outcomes and limitations: A later analysis associated around 17,000 TCR beta sequences with HLA alleles at a 0.05 false discovery rate.

The CDR3 length is 14 residues. With 7 bases clipped from V and 1 base from J, the junction kept 6 bases outside the gene matches. Germline V gene sequence: CDR1 SGHRS, CDR2 YFSETQ. The chain employs TRBV5-1 and TRBJ2-5, with TRBD2 matching over 8 bases. Sample: PBMCs. The sequence came from a man between 50 and 59 years old in good health and CMV-seronegative. The CDR3 DNA reads TGCGCCAGCTCGGACGGGAGGGGCCAAGAGACCCAGTACTTC. Residues: CASSDGRGQETQYF.